A selection of T cell receptor beta chains follows, all from one sample in a study of cytomegalovirus exposure and HLA in healthy donors. The assay was immunoSEQ multiplex PCR, and TCRdb's table has in-frame clones only and misses some. The top ten clones hold under 2.5% of a sample with 140,000 to 150,000 clones, 70% to 80% of them seen once. The sample comprised PBMCs. Receptor source: a woman aged 60 to 75 in good health and CMV-seropositive. Both conserved end residues are part of each CDR3. D genes are given only for firm matches. Clone size is stated in some rows and not others, as once, few, many or a class when expanded.

d_gene	v_gene	j_gene	abundance	CDR3aa	CDR3nt
.	TRBV9	TRBJ2-6	.	CASSKTVSGANVLTF	TGTGCCAGCAGCAAGACAGTCTCTGGGGCCAACGTCCTGACTTTC
TRBD1	TRBV19	TRBJ2-1	.	CASSIGGQVLGNEQFF	TGTGCCAGTAGTATCGGAGGACAGGTCCTAGGTAATGAGCAGTTCTTC
.	TRBV2	TRBJ1-5	few	CASTGSYSNQPQHF	TGTGCCAGCACAGGGTCCTATAGCAATCAGCCCCAGCATTTT
TRBD2	TRBV11-2	TRBJ2-5	.	CASSLLPSGTQETQYF	TGTGCCAGCAGCTTACTTCCTAGCGGGACACAAGAGACCCAGTACTTC
TRBD1	TRBV30	TRBJ2-5	.	CAWSPQTGLETQYF	TGTGCCTGGAGTCCACAGACAGGGTTGGAGACCCAGTACTTC
.	TRBV6-5	TRBJ1-1	.	CASSRGQRPNTEAFF	TGTGCCAGCAGCCGTGGACAGAGACCGAACACTGAAGCTTTCTTT
.	TRBV7-9	TRBJ2-3	.	CSSTLRADTQYF	TGTTCCAGCACCCTAAGAGCAGATACGCAGTATTTT
.	TRBV5-1	TRBJ1-1	few	CASSLDSLNTEAFF	TGCGCCAGCAGCTTGGACAGCTTGAACACTGAAGCTTTCTTT
.	TRBV7-9	TRBJ2-7	few	CASSLASGNEQYF	TGTGCCAGCAGCTTAGCGTCAGGTAACGAGCAGTACTTC
.	TRBV19	TRBJ1-2	.	CASSTTGNYGYTF	TGTGCCAGTAGTACAACAGGCAACTATGGCTACACCTTC
.	TRBV19	TRBJ1-5	.	CASNSVGEPQHF	TGTGCCAGTAACTCCGTCGGGGAGCCCCAGCATTTT
TRBD1	TRBV27	TRBJ1-5	.	CASSSGQGYQPQHF	TGTGCCAGCAGTTCCGGACAGGGGTATCAGCCCCAGCATTTT
.	TRBV29-1	TRBJ1-2	.	CSVGLGGYGYTF	TGCAGCGTTGGGCTGGGGGGTTATGGCTACACCTTC
TRBD1	TRBV30	TRBJ1-2	.	CAWTQGARGYTF	TGTGCCTGGACCCAGGGGGCGCGGGGCTACACCTTC
TRBD1	TRBV25-1	TRBJ1-2	.	CASSTGAVYGYTF	TGTGCCAGCAGTACAGGGGCGGTCTATGGCTACACCTTC
TRBD1	TRBV6-4	TRBJ1-2	.	CASSDSGTGGWSGYTF	TGTGCCAGCAGTGACTCCGGGACAGGGGGATGGAGTGGCTACACCTTC
.	TRBV20-1	TRBJ1-1	.	CSASDNPNKQF	TGCAGTGCCTCAGACAACCCCAATAAACAATTT
TRBD1	TRBV28	TRBJ2-3	.	CASSSNRGGDTDTQYF	TGTGCCAGCAGTTCAAACAGGGGTGGGGACACAGATACGCAGTATTTT
.	TRBV5-1	TRBJ1-1	.	CASSPRTANTEAFF	TGCGCCAGCAGCCCTAGGACAGCCAACACTGAAGCTTTCTTT
TRBD2	TRBV7-9	TRBJ2-7	once	CASSDLLAGGLYEQYF	TGTGCCAGCAGCGACCTACTAGCGGGAGGATTATACGAGCAGTACTTC
.	TRBV6-1	TRBJ2-7	.	CASSGRTGGGYEQYF	TGTGCCAGCAGTGGGAGGACTGGGGGAGGCTACGAGCAGTACTTC
.	TRBV28	TRBJ1-1	.	CASSPTREDTEAFF	TGTGCCAGCAGTCCAACCAGGGAGGACACTGAAGCTTTCTTT
TRBD1	TRBV7-9	TRBJ2-7	.	CASSLDGTGGRYEQYF	TGTGCCAGCAGCTTAGACGGGACAGGGGGCCGCTACGAGCAGTACTTC